One sample yielded the 25 T cell receptor beta chains listed below, sequenced in a study of T cells expressing NK-cell markers. Reprocessing the 5' RACE reads, TCRdb reports a single entry for every CDR3 protein and omits DNA. This specimen shows 150,000 or so distinct CDR3 sequences; the ten leading clones hold roughly 18%. The source material was blood T cells: a sorted CD56 or NKG2C T cell subset, CD4+ or CD8+ T cells, or bulk PBMC T cells (not recorded which). These receptors were obtained from a woman aged 18-70 years in good health.

The chain recombines TRBV5-1 with TRBJ2-2; the D gene TCRdb calls, TRBD1, cannot be checked with no DNA. Germline CDR1 SGHRS, CDR2 YFSETQ. The CDR3 is made up of 16 amino acids. The CDR3 sequence: CASSPEGGAYTGELFF. The full variable domain, its missing parts supplied by reference TRBV5-1 and TRBJ2-2, is KAGVTQTPRYLIKTRGQQVTLSCSPISGHRSVSWYQQTPGQGLQFLFEYFSETQRNKGNFPGRFSGRQFSNSRSEMNVSTLELGDSALYLCASSPEGGAYTGELFFGEGSRLTVL.

CDR3 loop: CASSLVGGGDEKLFF. The J gene is TRBJ1-4, the V gene TRBV12-3 or TRBV12-4; the D call of TRBD1 rests on TCRdb alone, since no DNA is present to check it. The CDR3 has 15 amino acids.

V gene TRBV20-1 combines with J gene TRBJ2-2. The CDR3 sequence is 14 residues long. CDR1 is DFQATT and CDR2 is SNEGSKA in the germline V gene (reference sequence). The CDR3 loop is CSASNRQTTGELFF.

J is TRBJ2-5 and V is TRBV12-3 or TRBV12-4. The CDR3 contains 12 residues. The CDR3 reads CASSLNKETQYF.

This sequence joins TRBV28 and TRBJ2-4; TCRdb's D call, TRBD2, is unchecked because there is no DNA. CDR3 length: 13 residues. Germline CDR1 MDHEN, CDR2 SYDVKM. This CDR3 reads CASMGEDLYIQYF. Combining the CDR3 with reference TRBV28 and TRBJ2-4 gives the whole variable domain DVKVTQSSRYLVKRTGEKVFLECVQDMDHENMFWYRQDPGLGLRLIYFSYDVKMKEKGDIPEGYSVSREKKERFSLILESASTNQTSMYLCASMGEDLYIQYFGAGTRLSVL.

The chain recombines TRBV27 with TRBJ2-7; there is no DNA to check the TCRdb D call of TRBD2. Germline-derived CDR1 and CDR2 are MNHEY and SMNVEV (reference sequence). This CDR3 region has 16 residues. CDR3 protein: CASSLSMVAGAYEQYF.

The CDR3: CASSLGLGLAGWGEQFF. The chain uses TRBV28 and TRBJ2-1; TCRdb selects TRBD2, and the lack of DNA leaves this call unchecked. CDR3 length equals 17 residues. Per germline, CDR1 MDHEN and CDR2 SYDVKM.

The V and J genes are TRBV7-8 and TRBJ2-3; the TRBD2 assignment by TCRdb is unverifiable without DNA. In germline, CDR1 is SGHVS, CDR2 FQNEAQ. This CDR3 contains 14 residues. The CDR3 sequence: CASSLGGRVDTQYF.

J is TRBJ1-1 and V is TRBV7-8; TCRdb proposes TRBD1, but this gene call is untestable without DNA. CDR1 and CDR2 (germline): SGHVS, FQNEAQ. The CDR3 is made up of 13 amino acids. CDR3 in amino acids: CASNPRGGTEAFF.

The chain employs TRBV6-1 and TRBJ1-1; TCRdb proposes TRBD1, but this gene call is untestable without DNA. The CDR3 length is 14 residues. Germline V gene sequence: CDR1 MNHNS, CDR2 SASEGT. Here the CDR3 reads CASSLPGARREAFF.

The chain has TRBV5-4 and TRBJ2-5; TCRdb selects TRBD1, and the lack of DNA leaves this call unchecked. The germline V gene encodes CDR1 SGHNT and CDR2 YYREEE (reference sequence). CDR3 length: 13 residues. The CDR3 protein is CASSRDREETQYF.

J is TRBJ1-3 and V is TRBV6-6. The CDR3 consists of 13 residues. CDR1 and CDR2 (germline): MNHNY, SVGAGI (reference sequence). The CDR3 loop is CASQRDSGNTIYF.

The chain recombines TRBV14 with TRBJ2-5; TCRdb calls TRBD2, which cannot be checked without DNA. There are 15 residues in the CDR3. Germline lookup yields CDR1 SGHDN and CDR2 FVKESK. CDR3 sequence: CASRKTRDSEETQYF.

This chain joins TRBV18 and TRBJ2-3; with no DNA, the TCRdb D assignment of TRBD2 cannot be verified. The CDR3 is made up of 15 amino acids. CDR1 and CDR2 from the germline V gene are KGHSH and LQKENI. This CDR3 is CASSPLSGSTDTQYF.

This rearrangement joins TRBV20-1 to TRBJ2-7; TCRdb's D call of TRBD1 is untestable without DNA. The CDR3 covers 15 residues. Germline values: CDR1 DFQATT, CDR2 SNEGSKA (reference sequence). The CDR3 reads CSASLPLNRGQEQYF.

The chain combines TRBV29-1 with TRBJ1-3. The CDR3 contains 13 residues. Germline loops: CDR1 SQVTM, CDR2 ANQGSEA. CDR3: CSVGLNSGNTIYF.

This chain joins TRBV6-4 and TRBJ2-3. CDR3 length equals 15 residues. Germline lookup yields CDR1 MRHNA and CDR2 SNTAGT. CDR3 in amino acids: CASSDGSGIADTQYF.

This rearrangement joins TRBV5-1 to TRBJ1-1; checking the TCRdb D call of TRBD1 is not possible without DNA. The CDR3 covers 14 residues. CDR1 is SGHRS and CDR2 is YFSETQ in the germline V gene. CDR3 amino acids: CASSLQGQETEAFF.

V and J are TRBV30 and TRBJ2-7. Germline CDR1 reads GTSNPN; CDR2 reads SVGIG (reference sequence). The CDR3 is 13 amino acids. This CDR3 is CAWRIRGFYEQYF.

The CDR3 loop is CASSQEASLPYEQYF. The V and J genes are TRBV4-1 and TRBJ2-7. Germline lookup yields CDR1 MGHRA and CDR2 YSYEKL. The CDR3 has 15 amino acids.

The chain has TRBV3-1 and TRBJ1-6. Per germline, CDR1 LGHDT and CDR2 YNNKEL (reference sequence). The CDR3 loop spans 14 amino acids. The CDR3 sequence is CASSPRPIPSPLHF. The variable domain in full, completed from reference TRBV3-1 and TRBJ1-6, reads DTAVSQTPKYLVTQMGNDKSIKCEQNLGHDTMYWYKQDSKKFLKIMFSYNNKELIINETVPNRFSPKSPDKAHLNLHINSLELGDSAVYFCASSPRPIPSPLHFGNGTRLTVT.

This sequence joins TRBV4-1 and TRBJ1-5; TCRdb gives TRBD1 as the D gene, but with no DNA this cannot be confirmed. This CDR3 has 18 amino acids. In germline, CDR1 is MGHRA, CDR2 YSYEKL. The CDR3 here is CASSQPTTRTASNQPQHF.

The CDR3 spells CASSSGQVNSPLHF. V gene TRBV7-9 combines with J gene TRBJ1-6; TCRdb returns TRBD1, unconfirmable since there is no DNA. CDR1 and CDR2 (germline): SEHNR, FQNEAQ (reference sequence). This CDR3 is built from 14 residues.

V and J are TRBV5-1 and TRBJ2-1. Germline values: CDR1 SGHRS, CDR2 YFSETQ. This CDR3 spans 15 amino acids. CDR3 sequence reads: CASSLENPTYNEQFF.

The V gene is TRBV28, the J gene TRBJ2-2; without DNA, the TCRdb call of TRBD1 cannot be checked. Germline assignment: CDR1 MDHEN and CDR2 SYDVKM. The CDR3 length is 13 residues. This CDR3 is CASSQRGPGELFF. Variable domain in full (rest from reference TRBV28 and TRBJ2-2): DVKVTQSSRYLVKRTGEKVFLECVQDMDHENMFWYRQDPGLGLRLIYFSYDVKMKEKGDIPEGYSVSREKKERFSLILESASTNQTSMYLCASSQRGPGELFFGEGSRLTVL.